The entry that follows covers one T cell receptor beta chain sequence. The V end was cut by 1 base, the J end by 4 bases, with 20 bases between. The CDR3 totals 17 residues. Germline lookup yields CDR1 SGHDT and CDR2 YYEEEE. Sequencing was performed with immunoSEQ multiplex PCR; in TCRdb, only in-frame clones are kept and a portion is missing. The sample comprises tens of thousands of clones, about 86% of which are singletons, and roughly 1.1% rests with the top ten. This record comes from a study of OX40 agonist ivuxolimab in advanced cancers. This specimen consisted of CD4+ or CD8+ T cells sorted from blood, obtained in a trial of the OX40 agonist ivuxolimab. The TCR was taken from an adult with an advanced solid tumor such as melanoma, head and neck, liver or kidney cancer. The chain links TRBV5-6 to TRBJ1-1; D perhaps matches TRBD1 (5 bases). The CDR3 DNA reads TGTGCCAGCAGCTTGAGATCGTCACGCCCTGGGGGCACTGAAGCTTTCTTT. It yields the protein CASSLRSSRPGGTEAFF.